Each of the 18 T cell receptor beta chains below was sequenced from the same sample in a study of blood T cell repertoires in COVID-19. TCRdb's copy holds only in-frame clones and misses some; the assay was immunoSEQ multiplex PCR. Among tens of thousands of clones, roughly 80% were seen once, and the ten largest hold around 49%. Sequenced sample: peripheral blood. These receptors were obtained from a human donor in a cohort sampled during active COVID-19.

This chain connects TRBV11-3 to TRBJ2-1; tentatively, D is TRBD2 (6 bases). V was cut by 0 bases and J by 5 bases, with 11 bases left in between. There are 15 residues in the CDR3. CDR1 and CDR2 from the germline V gene are SGHNT and YENEEA. CDR3 protein: CASSLDGTFNNEQFF. CDR3 in DNA: TGTGCCAGCAGCTTAGACGGGACTTTTAACAATGAGCAGTTCTTC.

This chain uses TRBV6-5 with TRBJ1-5, with D perhaps TRBD1 (5 bases). The germline gives CDR1 MNHEY, CDR2 SVGAGI. CDR3 length equals 13 residues. The V and J ends lost 5 bases and 4 bases respectively, with 9 bases between them. CDR3 amino acids: CASSSGGNQPQHF. The CDR3 DNA reads TGTGCCAGCAGTAGCGGGGGAAATCAGCCCCAGCATTTT.

V gene TRBV10-2 combines with J gene TRBJ2-1; TRBD2 matches 10 bases. The germline CDR1 and CDR2 sequences are WSHSY and SAAADI. This CDR3 is built from 16 residues. Trimming removed 5 bases from V and 9 bases from J; junction bases left unmatched: 13. The DNA of the CDR3 is TGCGCCAGCAGTAAAGTAACTAGCGGGACTGGGTTTGAGCAGTTCTTC. Its translation: CASSKVTSGTGFEQFF.

This clone was recorded a few times. This sequence joins TRBV6-6 and TRBJ1-2; D gene ambiguous. Germline lookup yields CDR1 MNHNY and CDR2 SVGAGI (reference sequence). The CDR3 is 12 amino acids. V lost 8 bases and J lost 6, with 13 bases in between. This chain's CDR3 is CASRRAEDGYTF. CDR3 nucleotide sequence: TGTGCCAGCCGTCGGGCAGAGGATGGCTACACCTTC.

The genes are TRBV7-2 and TRBJ1-2, with TRBD1 as a possible D gene (5 bases). Germline CDR1 is SGHTA and CDR2 is FQGNSA. This CDR3 contains 17 residues. Trimming left V 5 bases short and J 0 bases short, with 19 bases between. For the CDR3, the DNA is TGTGCCAGCAGCGCGGGCTGGGGGGAGTATACTAACTATGGCTACACCTTC. Its translation: CASSAGWGEYTNYGYTF.

This rearrangement joins TRBV7-2 to TRBJ2-3; TRBD1 matches at 8 bases. The CDR3 runs to 16 residues. Germline lookup yields CDR1 SGHTA and CDR2 FQGNSA. Trimming removed 1 base from V and 1 base from J; junction bases left unmatched: 4. The CDR3 region is CASSLGPGGGTDTQYF. CDR3 bases: TGTGCCAGCAGCTTAGGTCCAGGGGGCGGCACAGATACGCAGTATTTT.

This clone was found a few times. The chain couples TRBV15 to TRBJ1-3, with D tentatively TRBD1 (6 bases). CDR1 LNHNV and CDR2 YYDKDF come from the germline V gene (reference sequence). Trimming took 4 bases from V and 7 from J, leaving 26 bases between them. This CDR3 is built from 18 residues. CDR3: CATSNAQGVDSLRNTIYF. CDR3 bases: TGTGCCACCAGCAACGCACAGGGAGTAGATTCTTTGCGGAACACCATATATTTT.

CDR3 coding DNA: TGTGCCAGCAGCTTGGATAGCGGGATGGGAGCCCAGTACTTC. It codes for CASSLDSGMGAQYF. The rearrangement uses TRBV11-2 and TRBJ2-5; the match to TRBD2 covers 8 bases. Losses at the gene ends were 3 bases for V and 9 bases for J; bases not matched to a gene: 9. Looked up from germline, CDR1 is SGHAT and CDR2 is FQNNGV. The CDR3 has 14 residues.

J is TRBJ2-1 and V is TRBV5-1; 14 nucleotides match TRBD2. The germline CDR1 and CDR2 sequences are SGHRS and YFSETQ. The junction had 9 bases not matched to a gene; V was cut back by 4 bases and J by 9 bases. The CDR3 has 16 amino acids. The CDR3 spells CASSTPGLAGVSEQFF. The CDR3 bases are TGCGCCAGCAGCACCCCGGGACTAGCGGGAGTCAGTGAGCAGTTCTTC.

This clone was seen only once. The V and J genes are TRBV28 and TRBJ2-3, with TRBD1 as a possible D gene (6 bases). The CDR3 length is 16 residues. V was clipped by 0 bases and J by 4 bases, with 14 bases between them. The germline CDR1 and CDR2 sequences are MDHEN and SYDVKM. Here the CDR3 DNA reads TGTGCCAGCAGTTTATGGTTTGGGGGCTTCCCAGATACGCAGTATTTT. Translation gives CASSLWFGGFPDTQYF.

J is TRBJ2-5 and V is TRBV19; D is ambiguous. CDR3 length: 11 amino acids. V shed 4 bases and J shed 5 bases, with 5 bases lying between them. Per germline, CDR1 LNHDA and CDR2 SQIVND (reference sequence). CDR3 DNA: TGTGCCAGTAGTACTTATGAGACCCAGTACTTC. It specifies CASSTYETQYF.

V gene TRBV28 combines with J gene TRBJ2-3, with D perhaps matching TRBD2 (6 bases). V was trimmed by 1 base and J by 8 bases, leaving 16 bases between them. CDR3 length equals 15 residues. The V gene's germline CDR1 is MDHEN and CDR2 SYDVKM. DNA for the CDR3: TGTGCCAGCAGTTTATTCACTAGCCTTCCGGGTACGCAGTATTTT. This translates into CASSLFTSLPGTQYF.

V usage is TRBV2 and J usage is TRBJ2-1; 8 nucleotides match TRBD2. The CDR3 is made up of 15 amino acids. Germline lookup yields CDR1 SNHLY and CDR2 FYNNEI. V lost 9 bases to trimming and J lost 8 bases; unmatched junction nucleotides: 15. The CDR3 loop is CARGRRAGDGDEQFF. In DNA form, the CDR3 reads TGTGCCAGAGGGCGGAGAGCGGGAGACGGGGATGAGCAGTTCTTC. The full variable domain, rest sourced from reference TRBV2 and TRBJ2-1, is EPEVTQTPSHQVTQMGQEVILRCVPISNHLYFYWYRQILGQKVEFLVSFYNNEISEKSEIFDDQFSVERPDGSNFTLKIRSTKLEDSAMYFCARGRRAGDGDEQFFGPGTRLTVL.

V usage is TRBV7-8 and J usage is TRBJ2-1; 8 bases fit TRBD2. Germline CDR1 is SGHVS and CDR2 is FQNEAQ. J gave up 5 bases and V 0 bases, and 6 bases lay outside the gene matches. CDR3 length: 16 amino acids. CDR3 sequence reads: CASSLALASGHNEQFF. The CDR3 nucleotides read TGTGCCAGCAGCTTAGCGCTGGCTAGCGGGCACAATGAGCAGTTCTTC.

In this sample, this clone turned up a few times. The chain has TRBV3-1 (or the pseudogene TRBV3-2) and TRBJ1-2, with D possibly TRBD1 on 5 matching bases. Trimming left V 4 bases short and J 7 bases short, with 22 bases between. This CDR3 spans 16 amino acids. From germline, CDR1 is LGHDT and CDR2 YNNKEL (reference sequence). The CDR3 coding sequence is TGTGCCAGCAGCCCAACCTCAGGGTGGGGTCGAGGTGGCTACACCTTC. Translation gives CASSPTSGWGRGGYTF.

The CDR3 loop reads CASSPYREGTQYF. The CDR3 DNA follows: TGTGCCAGCAGTCCCTATAGAGAGGGGACCCAGTACTTC. The rearrangement uses TRBV6-2 or TRBV6-3 and TRBJ2-5; TRBD2 might be the D (5 bases). V lost 5 bases and J lost 7, with 14 bases in between. CDR3 size: 13 residues. CDR1 and CDR2 (germline): MNHEY, SVGEGT.

This clone has just one count. The chain is built from TRBV29-1 and TRBJ2-3; 14 nucleotides match TRBD2. The CDR3 sequence is 14 residues long. After removal of 6 bases from V and 6 bases from J, the junction contained 5 bases not matched to a gene. The germline V gene has CDR1 SQVTM and CDR2 ANQGSEA. Here the CDR3 DNA reads TGCAGCGTCGCGACTAGCGGGGGGGATGATACGCAGTATTTT. Protein product: CSVATSGGDDTQYF.

V gene TRBV9 combines with J gene TRBJ1-2; possible D gene TRBD1, 5 bases. CDR1 and CDR2 (germline): SGDLS, YYNGEE. V was trimmed by 4 bases and J by 6 bases, leaving 13 bases between them. This CDR3 has 13 amino acids. The CDR3 nucleotides are TGTGCCAGCAGCCCCGCAGGGCGGAATGGCTACACCTTC. It codes for CASSPAGRNGYTF.